Listed here are 27 T cell receptor beta chains from one sample, sequenced in a study of beta chain features in type 1 diabetes. Investigators reverse transcribed all isolated RNA, so they sequenced expressed TCRB transcripts. Clones were read by immunoSEQ multiplex PCR, and TCRdb kept only the in-frame ones, dropping some. The sample lists 450,000 to 550,000 clones, 30% occurring once. Sample: naive CD4+ T cells from blood. These receptors all come from a man younger than 30 in good health.

This clone occurred a few times. The J gene is TRBJ2-2, the V gene TRBV9; the D is unclear. Trimming shortened V by 0 bases and J by 3 bases, and 9 bases separated the two germline ends. This CDR3 spans 15 amino acids. Germline V gene lookup returns CDR1 SGDLS and CDR2 YYNGEE. The CDR3 here is CASSVDLDHTGELFF. The CDR3 coding sequence is TGTGCCAGCAGCGTAGATCTGGACCACACCGGGGAGCTGTTTTTT.

This clone showed up just a few times. The chain carries TRBV7-2 and TRBJ2-1; TRBD2 aligns across 7 bases. Germline values: CDR1 SGHTA, CDR2 FQGNSA. The CDR3 has 14 amino acids. Trimming at V came to 0 bases and at J to 6 bases, leaving 2 bases not matched to a gene. The CDR3 DNA reads as TGTGCCAGCAGCTTAGCGCGGACTAGCAATGAGCAGTTCTTC. It codes for CASSLARTSNEQFF.

This clone was counted only a few times. The chain has TRBV5-6 and TRBJ2-3; 7 nucleotides match TRBD1. V gave up 1 base and J gave up 3 bases; unmatched junction bases: 5. Per germline, CDR1 SGHDT and CDR2 YYEEEE. The length of the CDR3 is 15 residues. DNA for the CDR3: TGTGCCAGCAGCTTGCGGGACAGCCTTACAGATACGCAGTATTTT. Protein product: CASSLRDSLTDTQYF.

The chain joins TRBV30 to TRBJ1-5, with D perhaps matching TRBD1 (5 bases). Trimming removed 2 bases at V and 6 bases at J, with 11 bases between. Germline CDR1 reads GTSNPN; CDR2 reads SVGIG (reference sequence). The CDR3 extends over 13 amino acids. The CDR3 DNA follows: TGTGCCTGGAGTCCCGATGGGGGTCAGCCCCAGCATTTT. Its translation is CAWSPDGGQPQHF.

This clone was found a few times. V is TRBV30 and J is TRBJ2-7; 7 nucleotides agree with TRBD1. CDR3 size: 12 residues. J gave up 13 bases and V 2 bases, and 11 bases lay outside the gene matches. Germline V gene data show CDR1 as GTSNPN and CDR2 as SVGIG (reference sequence). The DNA for the CDR3 is TGTGCCTGGAGTACCCCGGGACAGATCCTATACTTC. It is translated as CAWSTPGQILYF.

This chain joins TRBV4-2 and TRBJ2-4; 8 bases align to TRBD1. The CDR3 is 15 residues long. Germline V gene data show CDR1 as LGHNA and CDR2 as YNFKEQ. The junction had 6 bases not matched to a gene; V was cut back by 3 bases and J by 5 bases. The DNA of the CDR3 is TGTGCCAGCAGCCATCCGGACAGGGTCGAAAACATTCAGTACTTC. Its translation: CASSHPDRVENIQYF.

This rearrangement joins TRBV5-4 to TRBJ2-2; no definite D call. V lost 2 bases, J lost 0 bases, and 8 bases lay in between. The V gene's germline CDR1 is SGHNT and CDR2 YYREEE (reference sequence). The CDR3 is 15 amino acids. DNA of the CDR3: TGTGCCAGCAGCTTCGAACATGCGAACACCGGGGAGCTGTTTTTT. Encoded protein: CASSFEHANTGELFF.

This clone appeared a few times. The chain has TRBV29-1 and TRBJ2-5; no definite D call. Between the trimmed V and J ends, which lost 0 bases and 2 bases, there was a span of 4 bases. The germline V gene encodes CDR1 SQVTM and CDR2 ANQGSEA. The CDR3 is made up of 12 amino acids. The CDR3 region is CSVEDPQETQYF. The CDR3 DNA is TGCAGCGTTGAAGATCCTCAAGAGACCCAGTACTTC.

This clone was seen a few times. The J gene is TRBJ2-7, the V gene TRBV30; 8 nucleotides agree with TRBD2. CDR3 length: 14 amino acids. Unmatched junction bases numbered 8, after V lost 2 bases and J lost 5 bases. From germline, CDR1 is GTSNPN and CDR2 SVGIG (reference sequence). The CDR3 region is CAWSREGKSHEQYF. In DNA form, the CDR3 reads TGTGCCTGGAGTCGGGAGGGTAAATCGCACGAGCAGTACTTC.

This clone came up a few times. This chain connects TRBV19 to TRBJ2-1, with D possibly matching TRBD2 (6 bases). Germline V gene data show CDR1 as LNHDA and CDR2 as SQIVND (reference sequence). The CDR3 loop spans 16 amino acids. The V gene lost 3 bases and the J gene lost 8 bases, with 20 bases spanning the gap. The CDR3 nucleotides read TGTGCCAGTAGTATTCTGCGGGGCTCCGTGGTCGATGAGCAGTTCTTC. Translation: CASSILRGSVVDEQFF.

This chain links TRBV4-1 with TRBJ2-2, with TRBD2 as a possible D gene (6 bases). With 4 bases removed from V and 4 bases from J, the gap between germline ends came to 13 bases. Germline CDR1 reads MGHRA; CDR2 reads YSYEKL. The CDR3 length is 15 residues. DNA for the CDR3: TGCGCCAGCAGCCTAGGACTAAAGGGCACCGGGGAGCTGTTTTTT. Its translation: CASSLGLKGTGELFF.

This clone has just a few counts. The rearrangement uses TRBV11-2 and TRBJ2-4; D perhaps matches TRBD1 (6 bases). Germline CDR1 SGHAT, CDR2 FQNNGV. CDR3 length: 15 amino acids. Trimming pared 6 bases from V and 0 bases from J, leaving 12 bases between. CDR3 DNA sequence: TGTGCCAGCAGTTTTACAGGGCTAGCCAAAAACATTCAGTACTTC. It is translated as CASSFTGLAKNIQYF.

In its sample, this clone was seen once. CDR3 sequence: CASRTSGNYEQYF. The CDR3 DNA reads as TGTGCCAGCAGAACTAGCGGCAACTACGAGCAGTACTTC. The rearrangement joins TRBV28 to TRBJ2-7; 8 nucleotides agree with TRBD2. CDR1 is MDHEN and CDR2 is SYDVKM in the germline V gene. CDR3 length: 13 amino acids. V was clipped by 6 bases and J by 3 bases; unmatched bases: 4. Looking up the rest from reference TRBV28 and TRBJ2-7 gives the full variable domain: DVKVTQSSRYLVKRTGEKVFLECVQDMDHENMFWYRQDPGLGLRLIYFSYDVKMKEKGDIPEGYSVSREKKERFSLILESASTNQTSMYLCASRTSGNYEQYFGPGTRLTVT.

The CDR3 bases are TGCAGCGTTCGCGGGACTAGGGTATACAATGAGCAGTTCTTC. Amino acid sequence: CSVRGTRVYNEQFF. V usage is TRBV29-1 and J usage is TRBJ2-1; 8 bases agree with TRBD2. Germline CDR1 reads SQVTM; CDR2 reads ANQGSEA. Germline trimming cut 5 bases from V and 4 bases from J; bases unmatched to any gene: 7. The CDR3 length is 14 residues.

This chain uses TRBV7-9 with TRBJ1-1; D is perhaps TRBD1 (6 bases). Trimming removed 1 base at V and 7 bases at J, with 10 bases between. This CDR3 contains 13 residues. Germline CDR1 SEHNR, CDR2 FQNEAQ (reference sequence). CDR3: CASSLVGHLEAFF. CDR3 coding DNA: TGTGCCAGCAGCTTAGTGGGACACCTTGAAGCTTTCTTT.

The rearrangement uses TRBV5-4 and TRBJ2-2; 10 bases are a match to TRBD2. V lost 0 bases and J lost 4; bases outside the gene matches: 9. CDR3 size: 18 residues. CDR1 and CDR2 from the germline V gene are SGHNT and YYREEE (reference sequence). CDR3 DNA: TGTGCCAGCAGCTTGGGGCTAGCGGGAGCCCCGAGCACCGGGGAGCTGTTTTTT. Translated, it gives CASSLGLAGAPSTGELFF.

The V gene is TRBV4-1, the J gene TRBJ2-3; D remains ambiguous. The germline gives CDR1 MGHRA, CDR2 YSYEKL. The length of the CDR3 is 16 residues. Trimming stripped 4 bases from V and 1 base from J, with 15 bases between. The CDR3 DNA sequence: TGCGCCAGCAGCCCCGGTGCTATCGAGGGCACAGATACGCAGTATTTT. Residues: CASSPGAIEGTDTQYF.

This chain uses TRBV28 with TRBJ2-1; TRBD2 matches at 7 bases. Germline loops: CDR1 MDHEN, CDR2 SYDVKM. V shed 7 bases, J shed 9 bases, and the junction held 3 bases outside the gene matches. The CDR3 is 11 residues long. CDR3 DNA sequence: TGTGCCAGCAACGCGGGAGTTGAGCAGTTCTTC. Translating gives CASNAGVEQFF. Full variable domain (missing parts from reference TRBV28 and TRBJ2-1): DVKVTQSSRYLVKRTGEKVFLECVQDMDHENMFWYRQDPGLGLRLIYFSYDVKMKEKGDIPEGYSVSREKKERFSLILESASTNQTSMYLCASNAGVEQFFGPGTRLTVL.

This clone was seen only a few times. This chain joins TRBV7-2 and TRBJ2-2; the D is unclear. Germline V CDR1 and CDR2: SGHTA, FQGNSA. Trimming removed 1 base from V and 4 bases from J, with 7 bases in between. CDR3 size: 14 residues. CDR3 amino acids: CASSLDSATGELFF. DNA of the CDR3: TGTGCCAGCAGCTTAGATTCTGCCACCGGGGAGCTGTTTTTT. Using reference TRBV7-2 and TRBJ2-2 for the parts outside the CDR3, the full variable domain is GAGVSQSPSNKVTEKGKDVELRCDPISGHTALYWYRQSLGQGLEFLIYFQGNSAPDKSGLPSDRFSAERTGGSVSTLTIQRTQQEDSAVYLCASSLDSATGELFFGEGSRLTVL.

The J gene is TRBJ2-3, the V gene TRBV7-2; D gene unclear. This CDR3 spans 14 amino acids. The germline CDR1 and CDR2 sequences are SGHTA and FQGNSA. V shed 6 bases and J shed 2 bases, with 12 bases lying between them. The CDR3 region is CASSSLGLTDTQYF. CDR3 bases: TGTGCCAGCAGTTCCCTGGGCCTCACAGATACGCAGTATTTT. Using reference TRBV7-2 and TRBJ2-3 for the parts outside the CDR3, the full variable domain is GAGVSQSPSNKVTEKGKDVELRCDPISGHTALYWYRQSLGQGLEFLIYFQGNSAPDKSGLPSDRFSAERTGGSVSTLTIQRTQQEDSAVYLCASSSLGLTDTQYFGPGTRLTVL.

The genes are TRBV10-3 and TRBJ2-1; 8 bases are shared with TRBD1. Germline V CDR1 and CDR2: ENHRY, SYGVKD. Trimming removed 4 bases from V and 8 bases from J; junction bases left unmatched: 7. This CDR3 comprises 14 residues. For the CDR3, the DNA is TGTGCCATCAGTGTTGGACAGGGATGGGATGAGCAGTTCTTC. It is translated as CAISVGQGWDEQFF.

This CDR3 reads CASSVSGTGYNEQFF. CDR3 DNA: TGTGCCAGCAGCGTGTCAGGGACGGGCTACAATGAGCAGTTCTTC. The rearrangement links TRBV9 to TRBJ2-1; either TRBD1 or TRBD2 may supply D (5 bases each). Germline V gives CDR1 SGDLS, CDR2 YYNGEE. This CDR3 has 15 amino acids. With 2 bases removed from V and 3 bases from J, the gap between germline ends came to 12 bases.

The chain employs TRBV5-6 and TRBJ2-5, with 7 bases fitting TRBD2. This CDR3 region has 14 residues. V shed 3 bases and J 5 bases; nucleotides not matched to a gene: 7. CDR1 and CDR2 (germline): SGHDT, YYEEEE. Here the CDR3 reads CASSSRLAEETQYF. The CDR3 region has the DNA TGTGCCAGCAGCTCACGACTAGCAGAGGAGACCCAGTACTTC.

V is TRBV7-2 and J is TRBJ2-7; no definite D call. V was trimmed by 4 bases and J by 2 bases, leaving 12 bases between them. The CDR3 length is 14 residues. Per the germline V gene, CDR1 is SGHTA and CDR2 is FQGNSA. CDR3 in DNA: TGTGCCAGCAGCTCGGGCCCAGGTACCTACGAGCAGTACTTC. Protein sequence: CASSSGPGTYEQYF.

This clone was detected only a few times. V is TRBV29-1 and J is TRBJ2-5; 9 bases agree with TRBD1. Germline V gene lookup returns CDR1 SQVTM and CDR2 ANQGSEA. The CDR3 is made up of 12 amino acids. The V segment lost 6 bases and the J segment 5 bases; nucleotides outside the gene matches: 4. In DNA, the CDR3 is TGCAGCGTGGACAGGGGTTTGGAGACCCAGTACTTC. As protein: CSVDRGLETQYF. The full variable domain, rest sourced from reference TRBV29-1 and TRBJ2-5, is SAVISQKPSRDICQRGTSLTIQCQVDSQVTMMFWYRQQPGQSLTLIATANQGSEATYESGFVIDKFPISRPNLTFSTLTVSNMSPEDSSIYLCSVDRGLETQYFGPGTRLLVL.

The V gene is TRBV30, the J gene TRBJ1-6; D uncertain. CDR1 GTSNPN and CDR2 SVGIG come from the germline V gene (reference sequence). Between the trimmed V and J ends, which lost 0 bases and 11 bases, there was a span of 11 bases. This CDR3 is 13 amino acids long. The CDR3 is CAWSVGAPAPLHF. The CDR3 bases are TGTGCCTGGAGTGTAGGTGCCCCGGCACCCCTCCACTTT. Full variable domain (outside the CDR3, taken from reference TRBV30 and TRBJ1-6): SQTIHQWPATLVQPVGSPLSLECTVEGTSNPNLYWYRQAAGRGLQLLFYSVGIGQISSEVPQNLSASRPQDRQFILSSKKLLLSDSGFYLCAWSVGAPAPLHFGNGTRLTVT.

This clone was detected only once. The V call is TRBV27, the J call TRBJ1-2; D perhaps matches TRBD1 (6 bases). Germline CDR1 and CDR2: MNHEY and SMNVEV (reference sequence). This CDR3 has 14 residues. V shed 8 bases and J shed 4 bases, with 17 bases lying between them. CDR3 sequence: CASGRVDSPYGYTF. In DNA, the CDR3 is TGTGCCAGCGGACGGGTGGACAGTCCCTATGGCTACACCTTC.